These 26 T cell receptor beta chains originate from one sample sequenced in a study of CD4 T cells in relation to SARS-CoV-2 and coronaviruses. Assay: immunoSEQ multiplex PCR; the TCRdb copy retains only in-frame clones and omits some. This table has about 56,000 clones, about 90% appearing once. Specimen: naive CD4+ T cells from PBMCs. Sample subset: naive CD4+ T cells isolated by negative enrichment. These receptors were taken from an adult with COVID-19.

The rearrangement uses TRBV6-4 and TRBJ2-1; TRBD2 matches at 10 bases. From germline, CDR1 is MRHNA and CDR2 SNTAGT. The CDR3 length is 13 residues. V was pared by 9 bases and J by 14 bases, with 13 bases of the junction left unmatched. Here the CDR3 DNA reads TGTGCCAGGCGGACTAGCGGTTCGATTGGGGAGTTCTTC. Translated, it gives CARRTSGSIGEFF.

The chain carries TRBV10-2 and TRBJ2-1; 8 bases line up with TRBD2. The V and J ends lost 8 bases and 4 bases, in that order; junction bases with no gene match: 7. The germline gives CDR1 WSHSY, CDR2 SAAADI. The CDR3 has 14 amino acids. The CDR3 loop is CASVAIAGYNEQFF. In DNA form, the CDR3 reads TGCGCCAGCGTAGCGATAGCGGGGTACAATGAGCAGTTCTTC.

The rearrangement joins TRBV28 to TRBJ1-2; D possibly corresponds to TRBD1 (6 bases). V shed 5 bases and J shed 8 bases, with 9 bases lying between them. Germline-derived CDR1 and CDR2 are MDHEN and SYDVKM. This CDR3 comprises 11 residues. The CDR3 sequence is CASSRTVGYTF. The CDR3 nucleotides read TGTGCCAGCAGTCGGACAGTAGGCTACACCTTC.

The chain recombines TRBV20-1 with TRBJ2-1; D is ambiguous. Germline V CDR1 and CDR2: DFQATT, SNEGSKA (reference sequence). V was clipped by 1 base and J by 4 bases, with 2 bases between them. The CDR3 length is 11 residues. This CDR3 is CSARVYNEQFF. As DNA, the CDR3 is TGCAGTGCTAGAGTGTACAATGAGCAGTTCTTC.

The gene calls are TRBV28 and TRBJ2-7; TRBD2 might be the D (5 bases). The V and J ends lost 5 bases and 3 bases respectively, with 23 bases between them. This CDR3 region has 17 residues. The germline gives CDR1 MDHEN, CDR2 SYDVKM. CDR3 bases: TGTGCCAGCAGTAGTCGAGAGGGCAGGAGGAATTACTACGAGCAGTACTTC. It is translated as CASSSREGRRNYYEQYF.

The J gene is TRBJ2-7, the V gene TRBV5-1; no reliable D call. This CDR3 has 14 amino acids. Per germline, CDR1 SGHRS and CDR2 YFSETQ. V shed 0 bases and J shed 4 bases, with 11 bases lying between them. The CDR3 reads CASSLVKGGYEQYF. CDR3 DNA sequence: TGCGCCAGCAGCTTGGTCAAGGGTGGGTACGAGCAGTACTTC.

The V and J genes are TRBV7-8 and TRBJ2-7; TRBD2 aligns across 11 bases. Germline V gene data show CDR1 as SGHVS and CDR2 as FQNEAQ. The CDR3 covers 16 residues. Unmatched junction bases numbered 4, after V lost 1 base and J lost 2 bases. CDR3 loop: CASSLGLAGTTYEQYF. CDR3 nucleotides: TGTGCCAGCAGCTTAGGACTAGCGGGAACCACCTACGAGCAGTACTTC.

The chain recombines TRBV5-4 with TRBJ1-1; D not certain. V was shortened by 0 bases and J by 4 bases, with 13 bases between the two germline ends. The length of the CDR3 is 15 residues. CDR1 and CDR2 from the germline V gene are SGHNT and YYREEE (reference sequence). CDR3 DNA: TGTGCCAGCAGCTTGGTGGAGGGAGGCGGCACTGAAGCTTTCTTT. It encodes CASSLVEGGGTEAFF.

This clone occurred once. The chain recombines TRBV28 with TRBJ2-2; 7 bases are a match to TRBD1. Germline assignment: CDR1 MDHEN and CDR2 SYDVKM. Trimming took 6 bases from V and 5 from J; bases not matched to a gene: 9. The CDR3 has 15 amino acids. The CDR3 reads CASRLTGSGTGELFF. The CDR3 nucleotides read TGTGCCAGCAGGCTGACAGGGTCCGGAACCGGGGAGCTGTTTTTT.

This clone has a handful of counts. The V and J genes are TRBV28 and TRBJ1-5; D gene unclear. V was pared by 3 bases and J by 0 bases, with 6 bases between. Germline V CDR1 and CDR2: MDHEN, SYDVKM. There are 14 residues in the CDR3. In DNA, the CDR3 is TGTGCCAGCAGTTTGCGGGGTAGCAATCAGCCCCAGCATTTT. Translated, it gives CASSLRGSNQPQHF.

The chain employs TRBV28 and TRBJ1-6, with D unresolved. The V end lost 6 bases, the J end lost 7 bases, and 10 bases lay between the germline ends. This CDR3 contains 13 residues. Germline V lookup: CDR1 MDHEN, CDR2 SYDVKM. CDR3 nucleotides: TGTGCCAGCAGAAACGACGGGAATTCACCCCTCCACTTT. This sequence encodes CASRNDGNSPLHF.

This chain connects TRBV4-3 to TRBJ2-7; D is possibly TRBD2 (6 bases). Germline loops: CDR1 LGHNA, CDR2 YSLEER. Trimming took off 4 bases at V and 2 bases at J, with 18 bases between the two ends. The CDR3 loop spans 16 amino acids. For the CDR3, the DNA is TGCGCCAGCAGCCGCGATCTAGCGCTTTTAGCCTACGAGCAGTACTTC. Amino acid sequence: CASSRDLALLAYEQYF.

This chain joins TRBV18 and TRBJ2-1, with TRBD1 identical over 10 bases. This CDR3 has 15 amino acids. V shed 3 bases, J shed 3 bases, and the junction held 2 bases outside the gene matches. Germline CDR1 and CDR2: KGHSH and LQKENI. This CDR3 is CASSPGDRGYNEQFF. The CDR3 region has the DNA TGTGCCAGCTCACCGGGGGACAGGGGCTACAATGAGCAGTTCTTC.

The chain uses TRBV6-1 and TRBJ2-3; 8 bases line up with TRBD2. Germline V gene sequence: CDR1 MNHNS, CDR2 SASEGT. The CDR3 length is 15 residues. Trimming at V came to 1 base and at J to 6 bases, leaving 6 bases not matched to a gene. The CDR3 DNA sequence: TGTGCCAGCAGTGAAGGAGCGGGAGTCGTTGATACGCAGTATTTT. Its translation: CASSEGAGVVDTQYF.

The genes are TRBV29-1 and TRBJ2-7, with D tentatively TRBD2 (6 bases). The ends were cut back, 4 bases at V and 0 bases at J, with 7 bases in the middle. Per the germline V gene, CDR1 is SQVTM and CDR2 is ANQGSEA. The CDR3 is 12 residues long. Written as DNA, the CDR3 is TGCAGCGTTGCCGGGAGCTCCTACGAGCAGTACTTC. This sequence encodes CSVAGSSYEQYF.

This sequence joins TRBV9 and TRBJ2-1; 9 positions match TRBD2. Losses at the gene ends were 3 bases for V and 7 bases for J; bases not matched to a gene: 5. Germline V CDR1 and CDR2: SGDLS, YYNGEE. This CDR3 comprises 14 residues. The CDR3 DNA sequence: TGTGCCAGCAGCGAGGTAGCGGGAGTGAATGAGCAGTTCTTC. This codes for CASSEVAGVNEQFF.

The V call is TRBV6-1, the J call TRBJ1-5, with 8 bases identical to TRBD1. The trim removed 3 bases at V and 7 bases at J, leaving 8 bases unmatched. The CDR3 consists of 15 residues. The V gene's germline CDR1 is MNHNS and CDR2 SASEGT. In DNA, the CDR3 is TGTGCCAGCAGTGACATTCAGGGGGCAAGGCAGCCCCAGCATTTT. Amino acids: CASSDIQGARQPQHF.

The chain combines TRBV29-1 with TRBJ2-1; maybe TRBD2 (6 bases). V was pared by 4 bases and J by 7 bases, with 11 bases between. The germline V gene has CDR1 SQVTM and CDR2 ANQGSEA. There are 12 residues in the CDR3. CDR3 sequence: CSVVGGKNEQFF. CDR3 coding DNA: TGCAGCGTTGTTGGAGGGAAGAATGAGCAGTTCTTC.

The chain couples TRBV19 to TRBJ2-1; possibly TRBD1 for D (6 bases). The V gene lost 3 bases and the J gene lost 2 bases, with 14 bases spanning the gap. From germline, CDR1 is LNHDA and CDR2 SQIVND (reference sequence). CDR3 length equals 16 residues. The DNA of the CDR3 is TGTGCCAGTAGTATCCCCGGGACAAAGGCCTACAATGAGCAGTTCTTC. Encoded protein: CASSIPGTKAYNEQFF.

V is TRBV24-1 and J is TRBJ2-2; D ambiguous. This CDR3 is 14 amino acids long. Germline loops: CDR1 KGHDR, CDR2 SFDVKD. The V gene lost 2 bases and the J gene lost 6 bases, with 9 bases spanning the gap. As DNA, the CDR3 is TGTGCCACCAGTGATTACGACGGACCCGGGGAGCTGTTTTTT. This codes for CATSDYDGPGELFF.

The CDR3 spells CASSWTNYGYTF. The CDR3 DNA sequence: TGTGCCAGCAGTTGGACTAACTATGGCTACACCTTC. The J gene is TRBJ1-2, the V gene TRBV28; D remains unclear. This CDR3 comprises 12 residues. Trimming removed 4 bases from V and 0 bases from J, with 3 bases in between. Germline CDR1 is MDHEN and CDR2 is SYDVKM.

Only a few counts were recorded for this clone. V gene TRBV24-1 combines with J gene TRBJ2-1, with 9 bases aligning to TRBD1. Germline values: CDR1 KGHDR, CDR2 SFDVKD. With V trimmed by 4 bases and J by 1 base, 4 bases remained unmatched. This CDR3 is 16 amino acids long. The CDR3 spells CATSDPGQGSYNEQFF. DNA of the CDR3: TGTGCCACCAGTGACCCCGGACAGGGGTCCTACAATGAGCAGTTCTTC.

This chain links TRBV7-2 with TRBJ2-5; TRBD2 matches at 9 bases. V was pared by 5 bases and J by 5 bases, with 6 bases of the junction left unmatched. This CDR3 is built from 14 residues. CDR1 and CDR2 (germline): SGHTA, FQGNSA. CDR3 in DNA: TGTGCCAGCAGCCGGGGACTAGCTTACGAGACCCAGTACTTC. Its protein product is CASSRGLAYETQYF.

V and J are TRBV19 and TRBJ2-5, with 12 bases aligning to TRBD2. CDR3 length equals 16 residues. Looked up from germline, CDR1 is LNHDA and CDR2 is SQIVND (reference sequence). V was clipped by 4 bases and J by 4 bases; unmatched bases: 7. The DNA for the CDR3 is TGTGCCAGTAGTAGGTTCCGACTAGCGGGAGTAGAGACCCAGTACTTC. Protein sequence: CASSRFRLAGVETQYF. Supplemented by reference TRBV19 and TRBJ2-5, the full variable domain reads DGGITQSPKYLFRKEGQNVTLSCEQNLNHDAMYWYRQDPGQGLRLIYYSQIVNDFQKGDIAEGYSVSREKKESFPLTVTSAQKNPTAFYLCASSRFRLAGVETQYFGPGTRLLVL.

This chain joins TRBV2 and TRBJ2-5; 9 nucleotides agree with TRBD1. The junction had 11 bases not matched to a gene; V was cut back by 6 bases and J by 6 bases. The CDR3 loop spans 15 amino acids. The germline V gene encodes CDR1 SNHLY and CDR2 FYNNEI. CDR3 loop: CASSGGTGRTKTQYF. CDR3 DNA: TGTGCCAGCAGCGGGGGGACAGGGAGGACGAAGACCCAGTACTTC.

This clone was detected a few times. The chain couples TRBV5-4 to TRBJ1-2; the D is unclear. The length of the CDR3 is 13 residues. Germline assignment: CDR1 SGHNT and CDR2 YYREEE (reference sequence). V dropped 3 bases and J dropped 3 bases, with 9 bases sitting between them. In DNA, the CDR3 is TGTGCCAGCAGCTCCACTAGGGACTATGGCTACACCTTC. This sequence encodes CASSSTRDYGYTF.